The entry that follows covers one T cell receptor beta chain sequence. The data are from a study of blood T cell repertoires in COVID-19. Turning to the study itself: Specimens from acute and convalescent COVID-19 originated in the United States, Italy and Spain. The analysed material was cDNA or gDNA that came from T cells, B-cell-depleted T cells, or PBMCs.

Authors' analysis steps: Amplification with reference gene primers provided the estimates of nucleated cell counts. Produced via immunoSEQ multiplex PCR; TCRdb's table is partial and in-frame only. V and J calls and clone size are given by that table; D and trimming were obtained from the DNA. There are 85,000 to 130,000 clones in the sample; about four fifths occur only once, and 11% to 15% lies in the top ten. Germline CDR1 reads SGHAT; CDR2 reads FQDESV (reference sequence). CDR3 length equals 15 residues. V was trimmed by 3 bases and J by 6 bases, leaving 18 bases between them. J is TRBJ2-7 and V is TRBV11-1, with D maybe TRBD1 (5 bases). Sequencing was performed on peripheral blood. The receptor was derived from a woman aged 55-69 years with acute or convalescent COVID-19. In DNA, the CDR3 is TGTGCCAGCAGCTTGGGGCCAGCCCCCCTCGCCGAGCAGTACTTC. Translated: CASSLGPAPLAEQYF.